This entry concerns a single T cell receptor (beta chain). Its antigen is currently unknown. The data are from a study of OX40 agonist ivuxolimab in advanced cancers. About the research overall: A male proportion of about 80% was recorded, with mean age roughly 60 years and range about 23 to 90. Prior checkpoint blockade (anti-PD-1, anti-PD-L1 or anti-CTLA-4) was permitted; approximately 44% had it.

Using immunoSEQ multiplex PCR, the repertoire was profiled, and TCRdb retains in-frame clones only, with some absent. The sample lists tens of thousands of clones, roughly 72% occurring once. Overall study findings and caveats: Fewer expanded clones were found on average in CD4+ than in CD8+ T cells.

The V and J ends lost 3 bases and 0 bases respectively, with 12 bases between them. CDR1 and CDR2 (germline): SGHVS, FQNEAQ. CDR3 length equals 16 residues. The rearrangement links TRBV7-8 to TRBJ1-5; tentatively, D is TRBD1 (6 bases). Material: CD4+ or CD8+ T cells sorted from blood, obtained in a trial of the OX40 agonist ivuxolimab. The TCR was taken from an adult with an advanced solid tumor such as melanoma, head and neck, liver or kidney cancer. The CDR3 is CASSLGGALSNQPQHF. As DNA, the CDR3 is TGTGCCAGCAGCTTGGGGGGGGCACTTAGCAATCAGCCCCAGCATTTT.